This T cell receptor beta chain came from a study of breast tumors, draining lymph nodes, adjacent tissues. V trimming: 8 bases; J trimming: 5 bases; junction bases outside the gene matches: 22. Germline V gene data show CDR1 as MNHEY and CDR2 as SVGAGI. The length of the CDR3 is 21 residues. Points from the study as a whole: Luminal-like breast cancer showed significantly greater tumor-nontumor repertoire similarity than basal-like breast cancer did. That most tumor T cells come from lymph nodes remained unproven. Tumors had less TCR diversity than lymph nodes, more than nontumor tissue.

Ten or more counts support this clonotype. Antigen specificity is unknown. MiXCR, run by TCRdb on the multiplex PCR reads, gives a single entry per CDR3 protein. The table lists roughly 19,000 distinct CDR3 sequences, 50% of them singletons. The chain couples TRBV6-5 to TRBJ2-2; 14 positions match TRBD2. The clonotype was recovered from a female donor with breast cancer. Some clones in this sample may be carry-over from other donors' samples. The sample consisted of breast tumor tissue. The CDR3 here is CASSSIAEGKTSGRGTGELFF. The CDR3 DNA reads as TGTGCCAGCTCGTCGATAGCCGAGGGGAAGACTAGCGGGAGGGGGACCGGGGAGCTGTTTTTT.